The 20 T cell receptor beta chains presented below share a single source sample, sequenced in a study of T cell responses to AZD1222 COVID-19 vaccine. Repertoires were generated with immunoSEQ multiplex PCR, while TCRdb's copy carries only in-frame clones and drops some. The top ten hold approximately 10% of the sample, which has 120,000 or so clones, 85% to 90% seen once. This specimen consisted of peripheral blood, obtained on day 0 of MenACWY control vaccination. The receptors were sampled from an adult in good health.

J is TRBJ2-7 and V is TRBV29-1, with 9 bases identical to TRBD2. Germline V gives CDR1 SQVTM, CDR2 ANQGSEA. Unmatched junction bases numbered 7, after V lost 4 bases and J lost 6 bases. This CDR3 contains 13 residues. CDR3 loop: CSVASSGAFEQYF. In DNA, the CDR3 is TGCAGCGTTGCGTCTAGCGGGGCCTTCGAGCAGTACTTC.

The gene calls are TRBV3-1 (or the pseudogene TRBV3-2) and TRBJ1-5; D is unclear. The germline V gene encodes CDR1 LGHDT and CDR2 YNNKEL (reference sequence). CDR3 length: 14 amino acids. V shed 6 bases and J shed 5 bases, with 14 bases lying between them. This CDR3 is CASSPNTFDQPQHF. The CDR3 DNA reads TGTGCCAGCAGTCCTAACACATTCGATCAGCCCCAGCATTTT.

This clone was picked up one time. The chain recombines TRBV5-4 with TRBJ2-5, with 9 positions matching TRBD2. The V and J ends lost 2 bases and 1 base, in that order; junction bases with no gene match: 3. Germline CDR1 SGHNT, CDR2 YYREEE (reference sequence). The CDR3 contains 15 residues. The CDR3 reads CASSFAGLAQETQYF. The CDR3, as DNA: TGTGCCAGCAGCTTTGCGGGACTAGCCCAAGAGACCCAGTACTTC.

The chain couples TRBV6-5 to TRBJ2-2; no reliable D call. From germline, CDR1 is MNHEY and CDR2 SVGAGI. CDR3 length: 15 amino acids. Trimming took off 6 bases at V and 2 bases at J, with 13 bases between the two ends. The CDR3 loop is CASRPRKANTGELFF. The CDR3 DNA sequence: TGTGCCAGCAGACCCCGAAAGGCCAACACCGGGGAGCTGTTTTTT.

This clone has just a few counts. The chain uses TRBV7-9 and TRBJ2-7, with D perhaps matching TRBD1 or TRBD2 (5 bases each). The V end lost 5 bases, the J end lost 2 bases, and 13 bases lay between the germline ends. There are 14 residues in the CDR3. Germline V CDR1 and CDR2: SEHNR, FQNEAQ (reference sequence). Written as DNA, the CDR3 is TGTGCCAGCAGCCCAAAGACGGGGCCCTACGAGCAGTACTTC. It codes for CASSPKTGPYEQYF.

The gene calls are TRBV7-3 and TRBJ2-6; D is unclear. Germline assignment: CDR1 SGHTA and CDR2 FQGTGA. The CDR3 spans 19 residues. The ends were cut back, 2 bases at V and 0 bases at J, with 17 bases in the middle. The CDR3 region has the DNA TGTGCCAGCAGCTTATCTGGGCCTCAGCCCCTCTCTGGGGCCAACGTCCTGACTTTC. Amino acids: CASSLSGPQPLSGANVLTF.

The chain carries TRBV5-4 and TRBJ2-5; 11 bases match TRBD2. CDR1 is SGHNT and CDR2 is YYREEE in the germline V gene (reference sequence). V gave up 0 bases and J gave up 6 bases; unmatched junction bases: 4. The CDR3 runs to 15 residues. CDR3 amino acids: CASSLALAGGQTQYF. CDR3 coding DNA: TGTGCCAGCAGCTTGGCCCTAGCGGGAGGACAGACCCAGTACTTC. The whole variable domain, filled in from reference TRBV5-4 and TRBJ2-5, reads ETGVTQSPTHLIKTRGQQVTLRCSSQSGHNTVSWYQQALGQGPQFIFQYYREEENGRGNFPPRFSGLQFPNYSSELNVNALELDDSALYLCASSLALAGGQTQYFGPGTRLLVL.

The J gene is TRBJ2-3, the V gene TRBV3-1 (or the pseudogene TRBV3-2), with D maybe TRBD1 (5 bases). V lost 4 bases to trimming and J lost 5 bases, with 13 bases between them. This CDR3 is built from 14 residues. The germline CDR1 and CDR2 sequences are LGHDT and YNNKEL (reference sequence). This CDR3 reads CASSLRVFRDTQYF. The CDR3 coding sequence is TGTGCCAGCAGCCTCAGGGTGTTTAGAGATACGCAGTATTTT.

The chain employs TRBV19 and TRBJ2-3; 15 bases match TRBD2. The CDR3 runs 20 residues. The J segment lost 3 bases and the V segment lost 1 base, leaving 11 bases of the junction unmatched. Germline loops: CDR1 LNHDA, CDR2 SQIVND (reference sequence). The CDR3 nucleotides read TGTGCCAGTAGTATAGCCTCCGGGACTAGCGGGAGGATTGGTACAGATACGCAGTATTTT. Encoded protein: CASSIASGTSGRIGTDTQYF.

This clone was found a few times. This chain connects TRBV5-1 to TRBJ2-2; D remains unclear. The CDR3 extends over 14 amino acids. In germline, CDR1 is SGHRS, CDR2 YFSETQ. Trimming pared 2 bases from V and 1 base from J, leaving 6 bases between. The CDR3 region is CASSLRGNTGELFF. In DNA form, the CDR3 reads TGCGCCAGCAGCTTAAGAGGGAACACCGGGGAGCTGTTTTTT.

This clone was counted a single time. The chain couples TRBV7-8 to TRBJ2-1; D might be TRBD2 (5 bases). The length of the CDR3 is 14 residues. CDR1 is SGHVS, CDR2 FQNEAQ, per germline. V was pared by 0 bases and J by 12 bases, with 15 bases between. CDR3 protein: CASSLASSGSVQFF. CDR3 bases: TGTGCCAGCAGCTTAGCCAGCAGCGGATCGGTGCAGTTCTTC.

This sequence joins TRBV4-1 and TRBJ2-7, with 7 bases lining up with TRBD2. Losses at the gene ends were 1 base for V and 2 bases for J; bases not matched to a gene: 5. Germline lookup yields CDR1 MGHRA and CDR2 YSYEKL. The CDR3 spans 15 residues. The CDR3 sequence: CASSQGASGAYEQYF. DNA of the CDR3: TGCGCCAGCAGCCAAGGGGCTAGCGGAGCCTACGAGCAGTACTTC.

The chain is built from TRBV7-9 and TRBJ2-5; 9 bases agree with TRBD2. This CDR3 spans 15 amino acids. V was pared by 5 bases and J by 2 bases, with 6 bases of the junction left unmatched. Germline CDR1 reads SEHNR; CDR2 reads FQNEAQ (reference sequence). This CDR3 is CASSRAGGGQETQYF. In nucleotides, the CDR3 is TGTGCCAGCAGCCGAGCGGGAGGTGGTCAAGAGACCCAGTACTTC.

This chain connects TRBV11-3 to TRBJ2-1; unclear D gene. Germline CDR1 SGHNT, CDR2 YENEEA. V was pared by 7 bases and J by 9 bases, with 19 bases between. The CDR3 consists of 14 residues. The CDR3 nucleotides read TGTGCCAGCACCCCGACCCCCACTTACGGTGAGCAGTTCTTC. Encoded protein: CASTPTPTYGEQFF.

The chain has TRBV19 and TRBJ1-5; D not resolved. This CDR3 region has 13 residues. Trimming left V 3 bases short and J 5 bases short, with 8 bases between. Germline lookup yields CDR1 LNHDA and CDR2 SQIVND (reference sequence). CDR3 sequence (DNA): TGTGCCAGTAGTATCCTGGGATATCAGCCCCAGCATTTT. Residues: CASSILGYQPQHF. Filled out from reference TRBV19 and TRBJ1-5, the complete variable domain reads DGGITQSPKYLFRKEGQNVTLSCEQNLNHDAMYWYRQDPGQGLRLIYYSQIVNDFQKGDIAEGYSVSREKKESFPLTVTSAQKNPTAFYLCASSILGYQPQHFGDGTRLSIL.

This rearrangement joins TRBV7-9 to TRBJ2-1; D gene ambiguous. With 0 bases removed from V and 8 bases from J, the gap between germline ends came to 5 bases. The CDR3 totals 12 residues. Germline V lookup: CDR1 SEHNR, CDR2 FQNEAQ (reference sequence). The CDR3 nucleotides read TGTGCCAGCAGCTTAGCAGTTGATGAGCAGTTCTTC. It encodes CASSLAVDEQFF.

The rearrangement links TRBV7-2 to TRBJ2-1, with a weak D call TRBD2 (5 bases). The ends were cut back, 0 bases at V and 1 base at J, with 19 bases in the middle. The CDR3 loop spans 19 amino acids. From germline, CDR1 is SGHTA and CDR2 FQGNSA. CDR3 sequence (DNA): TGTGCCAGCAGCTTAGCCTTCCTACGGACTGCCGCATCCTACAATGAGCAGTTCTTC. This codes for CASSLAFLRTAASYNEQFF. The full variable domain, completed using reference TRBV7-2 and TRBJ2-1, is GAGVSQSPSNKVTEKGKDVELRCDPISGHTALYWYRQSLGQGLEFLIYFQGNSAPDKSGLPSDRFSAERTGGSVSTLTIQRTQQEDSAVYLCASSLAFLRTAASYNEQFFGPGTRLTVL.

The chain joins TRBV11-3 to TRBJ1-2; 8 nucleotides match TRBD1. CDR1 and CDR2 from the germline V gene are SGHNT and YENEEA. The CDR3 sequence is 14 residues long. J was trimmed by 4 bases and V by 5 bases; bases with no gene match: 6. CDR3 in DNA: TGTGCCAGCAGCCGACAGGGGCAGGGCTATGGCTACACCTTC. This sequence encodes CASSRQGQGYGYTF.

The gene calls are TRBV27 and TRBJ1-6; no clear D. V gave up 6 bases and J gave up 0 bases, with 6 bases separating them. Germline V gives CDR1 MNHEY, CDR2 SMNVEV (reference sequence). This CDR3 comprises 14 residues. The CDR3 DNA is TGTGCCAGCAGCGGGAGCTCCTATAATTCACCCCTCCACTTT. Translation: CASSGSSYNSPLHF.

The chain employs TRBV6-2 or TRBV6-3 and TRBJ1-2; 8 bases align to TRBD1. The V segment lost 3 bases and the J segment 6 bases; nucleotides outside the gene matches: 6. Germline CDR1 and CDR2: MNHEY and SVGEGT. The CDR3 is 14 residues long. CDR3 DNA sequence: TGTGCCAGCAGTTATCGTCAGGGGGCAAATGGCTACACCTTC. It yields the protein CASSYRQGANGYTF.